A selection of T cell receptor beta chains follows, all from one sample in a study of regulatory T cells in long-lasting Graves disease. Each CDR3 protein is one row after TCRdb ran MiXCR on the multiplex PCR reads. This repertoire shows approximately 350,000 distinct CDR3 sequences, 15% to 20% found once; its top ten account for 30%. These data were also reused for a study on T cells in Graves' hyperthyroidism and ophthalmopathy.

Here the sequenced sample was peripheral blood mononuclear cells (PBMCs), taken at new diagnosis, from a patient treated with antithyroid drugs. Receptors were obtained from a man aged 35 to 55 with Graves disease. Both conserved end residues are part of each CDR3. Fields, in order: V gene, J gene, D gene, clone size, CDR3 DNA, CDR3 protein. The D gene is left open where the match is weak. Rows may omit the clone size; those that give it use once, few, many or a size class.

TRBV19	TRBJ1-1	-	many	TGTGCCAGTACCCACAGGGAGAGCACTGAAGCTTTCTTT	CASTHRESTEAFF
TRBV12-3/TRBV12-4	TRBJ2-2	TRBD2	-	TGTGCCAGCAGAAATCGGGGGGTCACCGGGGAGCTGTTTTTT	CASRNRGVTGELFF
TRBV12-3/TRBV12-4	TRBJ2-1	-	many	TGTGCCAGCGGGGGCTACAATGAGCAGTTCTTC	CASGGYNEQFF
TRBV4-3	TRBJ1-5	-	-	TGCGCCAGCAGCCATGTCGTGGGGCGGCCCCAGCATTTT	CASSHVVGRPQHF
TRBV25-1	TRBJ1-2	-	-	TGTGCCAGCACCATCGGTCCCGGAAGTGGCTACACCTTC	CASTIGPGSGYTF
TRBV10-2	TRBJ2-2	-	-	TGCGCCAGCAGTGAGTGGACAGTGAACACCGGGGAGCTGTTTTTT	CASSEWTVNTGELFF
TRBV30	TRBJ1-2	-	many	TGTGCCTGGAGAAGCACAGGGCCCGTCTTGAGGGGCTACACCTTC	CAWRSTGPVLRGYTF
TRBV10-3	TRBJ2-1	TRBD2	-	TGTGCCATCAGTGAGGAACTAGCGGGGGTCTCCTACAATGAGCAGTTCTTC	CAISEELAGVSYNEQFF
TRBV7-2	TRBJ2-2	TRBD2	many	TGTGCCAGCAGCCCTCAGCGGGGGAACACCGGGGAGCTGTTTTTT	CASSPQRGNTGELFF
TRBV7-7	TRBJ1-1	TRBD1	few	TGTGCTAGCGTCGACAGGGTAGTAAACACTGAAGCTTTCTTT	CASVDRVVNTEAFF
TRBV2	TRBJ1-1	-	many	TGTGCCAGCAGTGGGGAGGCCAACACTGAAGCTTTCTTT	CASSGEANTEAFF
TRBV24-1	TRBJ2-5	TRBD1	many	TGTGCCACCAGGGACAGGGGGCTAGGGACCCAGTACTTC	CATRDRGLGTQYF
TRBV20-1	TRBJ1-4	-	-	TGCAGTGCCCAGGCGGCGGGAGTGGGAAAACTGTTTTTT	CSAQAAGVGKLFF
TRBV11-3	TRBJ1-6	-	few	TGTGCCAGCAGCACGCCAGGGAATTCACCCCTCCACTTT	CASSTPGNSPLHF
TRBV12-3/TRBV12-4	TRBJ2-7	-	-	TGTGCCAGCACGAGGCAGGGAGGAATCCACGAGCAGTACTTC	CASTRQGGIHEQYF
TRBV7-8	TRBJ2-7	TRBD1	many	TGTGCCAGCAGCGATCAGGGGGTATCCTACTACGAGCAGTACTTC	CASSDQGVSYYEQYF
TRBV7-3	TRBJ2-2	TRBD2	few	TGTGCCAGCAGCTTAAGGGGACTAGCGGTTCACACCGGGGAGCTGTTTTTT	CASSLRGLAVHTGELFF
TRBV7-2	TRBJ1-4	-	few	TGTGCCAGCAAGCAGGGTTCAGCTAATGAAAAACTGTTTTTT	CASKQGSANEKLFF
TRBV5-1	TRBJ2-6	-	few	TGCGCCAGCAGCTCCCCCCGGGGGCGGACCTCTGGGGCCAACGTCCTGACTTTC	CASSSPRGRTSGANVLTF